A single sample gave rise to the 19 T cell receptor beta chains below, sequenced in a study of a mutant IDH1 vaccine in newly diagnosed glioma. Time point noted: baseline, week 1 (first vaccination visit). Documented treatment: pre-vaccination baseline after standard-of-care therapy. Profiled with immunoSEQ multiplex PCR; TCRdb holds only in-frame clones, not every one. The table has over 75,000 clones, roughly 77% seen once; the top ten hold 7.5%. The sequencing here drew on PBMCs, taken from a glioma patient treated with radiotherapy, temozolomide or both. The receptor set was obtained from a man between 35 and 55 years old with glioma.

This rearrangement joins TRBV19 to TRBJ1-1; D unresolved. Trimming took off 3 bases at V and 0 bases at J, with 11 bases between the two ends. Germline V CDR1 and CDR2: LNHDA, SQIVND (reference sequence). The length of the CDR3 is 15 residues. The CDR3 nucleotides read TGTGCCAGTAGTATCGAGGGCCTCATGAACACTGAAGCTTTCTTT. This codes for CASSIEGLMNTEAFF.

This clone was detected once. V gene TRBV7-8 combines with J gene TRBJ1-1; 7 bases are shared with TRBD1. Trimming removed 5 bases from V and 0 bases from J; junction bases left unmatched: 6. The V gene's germline CDR1 is SGHVS and CDR2 FQNEAQ. The CDR3 length is 15 residues. Here the CDR3 DNA reads TGTGCCAGCAGCGCGGGACAGATCATGAACACTGAAGCTTTCTTT. Translated: CASSAGQIMNTEAFF.

The chain recombines TRBV6-5 with TRBJ2-5; TRBD2 agrees at 10 bases. V dropped 1 base and J dropped 3; count of bases not matched to a gene: 2. Germline V CDR1 and CDR2: MNHEY, SVGAGI. The CDR3 is made up of 15 amino acids. This chain's CDR3 is CASSYWLAGEETQYF. CDR3 coding DNA: TGTGCCAGCAGTTACTGGCTAGCGGGAGAAGAGACCCAGTACTTC.

The chain recombines TRBV5-4 with TRBJ2-3; no clear D gene. The germline V gene encodes CDR1 SGHNT and CDR2 YYREEE (reference sequence). There are 16 residues in the CDR3. V was cut by 4 bases and J by 0 bases, with 15 bases left in between. In DNA, the CDR3 is TGTGCCAGCAGCCGGCTGTTTGAGCCTAGCACAGATACGCAGTATTTT. Translating gives CASSRLFEPSTDTQYF.

The chain carries TRBV14 and TRBJ2-2; a weak D match, TRBD2 (7 bases). Germline CDR1 is SGHDN and CDR2 is FVKESK. V was pared by 1 base and J by 0 bases, with 18 bases between. The CDR3 covers 19 residues. CDR3 protein: CASSQGLIAGASNTGELFF. The DNA for the CDR3 is TGTGCCAGCAGCCAAGGGCTAATTGCGGGGGCCTCGAACACCGGGGAGCTGTTTTTT.

V and J are TRBV19 and TRBJ2-1; 8 bases agree with TRBD2. There are 16 residues in the CDR3. Germline V gene data show CDR1 as LNHDA and CDR2 as SQIVND (reference sequence). Trimming removed 1 base from V and 3 bases from J; junction bases left unmatched: 5. The CDR3 region is CASSIAERGYYNEQFF. CDR3 nucleotides: TGTGCCAGTAGTATAGCAGAGCGGGGGTACTACAATGAGCAGTTCTTC.

V and J are TRBV4-2 and TRBJ1-2; no clear D. CDR1 and CDR2 (germline): LGHNA, YNFKEQ. V shed 0 bases and J shed 4 bases, with 9 bases lying between them. The CDR3 extends over 14 amino acids. This CDR3 is CASSQEKTFYGYTF. CDR3 DNA sequence: TGTGCCAGCAGCCAAGAAAAAACGTTCTATGGCTACACCTTC.

V and J are TRBV9 and TRBJ2-1; TRBD2 aligns across 9 bases. The V gene end was trimmed by 0 bases and the J gene end by 4 bases; junction bases not matched to a gene: 2. The CDR3 loop spans 15 amino acids. Germline-derived CDR1 and CDR2 are SGDLS and YYNGEE. The CDR3 DNA is TGTGCCAGCAGCGTAGGACTAGCGGAGTACAATGAGCAGTTCTTC. It translates to CASSVGLAEYNEQFF. Variable domain in full (rest from reference TRBV9 and TRBJ2-1): DSGVTQTPKHLITATGQRVTLRCSPRSGDLSVYWYQQSLDQGLQFLIQYYNGEERAKGNILERFSAQQFPDLHSELNLSSLELGDSALYFCASSVGLAEYNEQFFGPGTRLTVL.

The V gene is TRBV5-6, the J gene TRBJ2-5; TRBD1 agrees at 7 bases. Germline CDR1 SGHDT, CDR2 YYEEEE. V shed 0 bases, J shed 8 bases, and the junction held 7 bases outside the gene matches. The CDR3 is 14 residues long. The CDR3 region is CASSLVGTDKTQYF. Written as DNA, the CDR3 is TGTGCCAGCAGCTTGGTTGGGACAGACAAAACCCAGTACTTC.

The table lists this clone with many counts. This rearrangement joins TRBV6-1 to TRBJ1-5, with TRBD1 identical over 8 bases. This CDR3 is built from 19 residues. V gave up 3 bases and J gave up 0 bases; unmatched junction bases: 13. CDR1 is MNHNS and CDR2 is SASEGT in the germline V gene. CDR3 loop: CASSDRMAGGAGSNQPQHF. CDR3 coding DNA: TGTGCCAGCAGTGACCGGATGGCAGGGGGCGCGGGTAGCAATCAGCCCCAGCATTTT.

The chain employs TRBV5-6 and TRBJ2-7; the D is unclear. There are 11 residues in the CDR3. Germline CDR1 SGHDT, CDR2 YYEEEE. Trimming took 3 bases from V and 6 from J, leaving 7 bases between them. The CDR3 DNA follows: TGTGCCAGCAGCTGGGCTTCCGAGCAGTACTTC. Translating gives CASSWASEQYF.

The DNA of the CDR3 is TGTGCCAGCAGCTTGGGGGGGATACGCTCCTACAATGAGCAGTTCTTC. Translating it yields CASSLGGIRSYNEQFF. The chain links TRBV5-6 to TRBJ2-1; D could derive from TRBD1 or TRBD2 (5 bases each). Germline V gene data show CDR1 as SGHDT and CDR2 as YYEEEE. The CDR3 extends over 16 amino acids. V was trimmed by 0 bases and J by 0 bases, leaving 10 bases between them.

The chain recombines TRBV28 with TRBJ2-7; 8 bases fit TRBD1. Germline CDR1 reads MDHEN; CDR2 reads SYDVKM. The CDR3 consists of 13 residues. Germline trimming cut 7 bases from V and 0 bases from J; bases unmatched to any gene: 2. The CDR3 here is CASTGTGSYEQYF. CDR3 in DNA: TGTGCCAGCACCGGGACAGGCTCCTACGAGCAGTACTTC. Combining the CDR3 with reference TRBV28 and TRBJ2-7 gives the whole variable domain DVKVTQSSRYLVKRTGEKVFLECVQDMDHENMFWYRQDPGLGLRLIYFSYDVKMKEKGDIPEGYSVSREKKERFSLILESASTNQTSMYLCASTGTGSYEQYFGPGTRLTVT.

The V gene is TRBV30, the J gene TRBJ1-2; 9 bases align to TRBD1. The CDR3 is 16 amino acids. After removal of 0 bases from V and 2 bases from J, the junction contained 7 bases not matched to a gene. Germline V lookup: CDR1 GTSNPN, CDR2 SVGIG (reference sequence). Here the CDR3 reads CAWSVPGTGYNYGYTF. The DNA for the CDR3 is TGTGCCTGGAGTGTCCCCGGGACAGGGTACAACTATGGCTACACCTTC.

V usage is TRBV6-4 and J usage is TRBJ2-3; D possibly corresponds to TRBD1 (6 bases). The CDR3 consists of 13 residues. Trimming removed 7 bases from V and 4 bases from J, with 12 bases in between. Germline V CDR1 and CDR2: MRHNA, SNTAGT. CDR3 nucleotides: TGTGCCAGCAATTGGACAGATGCAGATACGCAGTATTTT. Amino acid sequence: CASNWTDADTQYF.

The chain has TRBV5-5 and TRBJ1-1; TRBD1 might be the D (5 bases). CDR1 is SGHKS, CDR2 YYEKEE, per germline (reference sequence). Trimming removed 0 bases at V and 10 bases at J, with 16 bases between. The CDR3 is made up of 14 amino acids. CDR3 region: CASSLAGLPRAAFF. The CDR3 DNA is TGTGCCAGCAGCTTGGCGGGACTTCCCAGGGCAGCTTTCTTT.

This clone was counted once. This sequence joins TRBV5-1 and TRBJ1-2; 7 positions agree with TRBD1. The germline V gene has CDR1 SGHRS and CDR2 YFSETQ. V lost 4 bases and J lost 1; bases outside the gene matches: 4. The CDR3 contains 14 residues. CDR3 DNA sequence: TGCGCCAGCAGCACCGGGACAGATAACTATGGCTACACCTTC. Encoded protein: CASSTGTDNYGYTF.

The chain's CDR3 is CASSEWLANTGELFF. CDR3 in DNA: TGTGCCAGCAGTGAATGGCTAGCGAACACCGGGGAGCTGTTTTTT. The V and J genes are TRBV6-1 and TRBJ2-2, with no clear D. CDR1 and CDR2 from the germline V gene are MNHNS and SASEGT. V gave up 2 bases and J gave up 0 bases, with 7 bases separating them. There are 15 residues in the CDR3.

V usage is TRBV5-1 and J usage is TRBJ2-7; D not resolved. This CDR3 comprises 14 residues. With 1 base removed from V and 0 bases from J, the gap between germline ends came to 8 bases. Germline values: CDR1 SGHRS, CDR2 YFSETQ. The CDR3 nucleotides read TGCGCCAGCAGCTTGAATTTCTACTCCTACGAGCAGTACTTC. This codes for CASSLNFYSYEQYF.